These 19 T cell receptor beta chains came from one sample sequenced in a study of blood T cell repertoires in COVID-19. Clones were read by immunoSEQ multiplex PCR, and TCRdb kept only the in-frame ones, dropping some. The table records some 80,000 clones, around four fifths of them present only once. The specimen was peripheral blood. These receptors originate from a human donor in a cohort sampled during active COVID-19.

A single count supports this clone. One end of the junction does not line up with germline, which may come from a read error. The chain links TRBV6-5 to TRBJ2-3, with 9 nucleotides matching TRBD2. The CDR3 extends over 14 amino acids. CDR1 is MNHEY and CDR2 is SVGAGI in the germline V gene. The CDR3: CASSFGTSRDTQYF. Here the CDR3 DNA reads TGTGCCAGCAGTTTCGGGACTAGCAGAGATACGCAGTATTTT.

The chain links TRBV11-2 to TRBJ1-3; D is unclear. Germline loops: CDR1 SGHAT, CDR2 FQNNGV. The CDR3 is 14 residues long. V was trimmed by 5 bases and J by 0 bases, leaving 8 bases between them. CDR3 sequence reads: CASSPSISGNTIYF. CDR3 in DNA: TGTGCCAGCAGCCCCAGTATCTCTGGAAACACCATATATTTT.

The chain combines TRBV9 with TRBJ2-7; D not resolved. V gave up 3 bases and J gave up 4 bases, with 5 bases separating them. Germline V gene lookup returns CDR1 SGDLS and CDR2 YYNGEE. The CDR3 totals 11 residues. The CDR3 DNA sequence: TGTGCCAGCAGCGGCGAGTACGAGCAGTACTTC. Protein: CASSGEYEQYF.

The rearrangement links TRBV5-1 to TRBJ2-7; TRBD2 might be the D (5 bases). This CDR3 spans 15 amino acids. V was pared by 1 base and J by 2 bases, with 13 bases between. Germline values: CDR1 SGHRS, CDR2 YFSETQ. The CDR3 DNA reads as TGCGCCAGCAGCTTGAATCGGGGTGCTACCTACGAGCAGTACTTC. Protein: CASSLNRGATYEQYF.

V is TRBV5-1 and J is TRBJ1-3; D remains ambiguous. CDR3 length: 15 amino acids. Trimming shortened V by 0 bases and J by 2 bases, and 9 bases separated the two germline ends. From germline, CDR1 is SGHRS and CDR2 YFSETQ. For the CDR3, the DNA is TGCGCCAGCAGCTTGGACGGCAGCGCTGGAAACACCATATATTTT. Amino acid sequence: CASSLDGSAGNTIYF.

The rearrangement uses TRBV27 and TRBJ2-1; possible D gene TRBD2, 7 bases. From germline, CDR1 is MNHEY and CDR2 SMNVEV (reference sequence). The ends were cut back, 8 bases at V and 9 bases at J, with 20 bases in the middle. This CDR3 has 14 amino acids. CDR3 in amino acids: CASGGGTLGGEQFF. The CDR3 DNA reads TGTGCCAGCGGCGGGGGCACATTGGGAGGTGAGCAGTTCTTC.

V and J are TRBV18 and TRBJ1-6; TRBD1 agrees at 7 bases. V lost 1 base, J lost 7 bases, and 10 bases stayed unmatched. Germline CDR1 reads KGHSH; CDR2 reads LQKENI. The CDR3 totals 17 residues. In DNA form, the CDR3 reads TGTGCCAGCTCACCACAGTCGGCAGGGGGAGGAAATTCACCCCTCCACTTT. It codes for CASSPQSAGGGNSPLHF.

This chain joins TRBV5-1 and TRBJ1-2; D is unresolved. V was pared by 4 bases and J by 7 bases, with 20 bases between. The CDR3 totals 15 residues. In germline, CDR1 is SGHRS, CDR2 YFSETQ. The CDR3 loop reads CASSPAPAERGGYTF. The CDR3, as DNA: TGCGCCAGCAGCCCAGCACCAGCGGAACGGGGTGGCTACACCTTC. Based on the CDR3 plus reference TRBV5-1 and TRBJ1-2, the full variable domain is KAGVTQTPRYLIKTRGQQVTLSCSPISGHRSVSWYQQTPGQGLQFLFEYFSETQRNKGNFPGRFSGRQFSNSRSEMNVSTLELGDSALYLCASSPAPAERGGYTFGSGTRLTVV.

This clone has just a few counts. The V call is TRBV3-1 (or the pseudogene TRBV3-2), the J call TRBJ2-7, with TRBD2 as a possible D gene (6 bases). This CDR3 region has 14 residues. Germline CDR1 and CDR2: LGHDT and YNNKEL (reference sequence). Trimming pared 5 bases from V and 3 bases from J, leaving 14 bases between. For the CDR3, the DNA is TGTGCCAGCAGCTCAAGCCGGGACTTCTACGAGCAGTACTTC. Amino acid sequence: CASSSSRDFYEQYF.

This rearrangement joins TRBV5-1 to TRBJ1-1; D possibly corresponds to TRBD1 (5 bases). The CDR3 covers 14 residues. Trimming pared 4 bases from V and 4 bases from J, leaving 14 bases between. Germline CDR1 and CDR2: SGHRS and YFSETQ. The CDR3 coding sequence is TGCGCCAGCAGCCCGGGACCCGGGGGCACTGAAGCTTTCTTT. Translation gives CASSPGPGGTEAFF. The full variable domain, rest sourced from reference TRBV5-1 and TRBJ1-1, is KAGVTQTPRYLIKTRGQQVTLSCSPISGHRSVSWYQQTPGQGLQFLFEYFSETQRNKGNFPGRFSGRQFSNSRSEMNVSTLELGDSALYLCASSPGPGGTEAFFGQGTRLTVV.

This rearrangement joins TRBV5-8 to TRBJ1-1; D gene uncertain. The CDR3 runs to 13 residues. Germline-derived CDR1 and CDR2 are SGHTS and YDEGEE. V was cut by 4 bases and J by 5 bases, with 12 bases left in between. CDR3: CASSPTPGTEAFF. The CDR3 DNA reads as TGTGCCAGCAGCCCTACCCCGGGGACTGAAGCTTTCTTT. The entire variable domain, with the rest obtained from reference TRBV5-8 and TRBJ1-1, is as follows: EAGVTQSPTHLIKTRGQQATLRCSPISGHTSVYWYQQALGLGLQFLLWYDEGEERNRGNFPPRFSGRQFPNYSSELNVNALELEDSALYLCASSPTPGTEAFFGQGTRLTVV.

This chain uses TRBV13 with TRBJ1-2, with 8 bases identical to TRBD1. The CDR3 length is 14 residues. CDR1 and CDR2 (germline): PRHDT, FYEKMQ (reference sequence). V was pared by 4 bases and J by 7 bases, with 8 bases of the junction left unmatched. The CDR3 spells CASSSGQGVGGYTF. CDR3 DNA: TGTGCCAGCAGCTCAGGACAGGGAGTCGGTGGCTACACCTTC.

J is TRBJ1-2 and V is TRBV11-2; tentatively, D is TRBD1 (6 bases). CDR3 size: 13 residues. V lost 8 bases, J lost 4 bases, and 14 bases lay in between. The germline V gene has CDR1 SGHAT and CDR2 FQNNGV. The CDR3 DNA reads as TGTGCCAGCGCCCAAGGACAGATCTATGGCTACACCTTC. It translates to CASAQGQIYGYTF.

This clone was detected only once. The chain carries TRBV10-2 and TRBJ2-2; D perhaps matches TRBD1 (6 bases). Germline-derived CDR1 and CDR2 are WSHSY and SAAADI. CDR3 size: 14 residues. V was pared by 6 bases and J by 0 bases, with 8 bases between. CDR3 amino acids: CASRSGANTGELFF. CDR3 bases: TGCGCCAGCAGATCAGGGGCGAACACCGGGGAGCTGTTTTTT.

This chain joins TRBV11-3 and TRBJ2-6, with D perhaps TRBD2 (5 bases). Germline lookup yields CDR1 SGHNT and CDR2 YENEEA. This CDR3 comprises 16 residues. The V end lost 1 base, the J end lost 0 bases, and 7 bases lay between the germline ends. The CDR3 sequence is CASSLGGSSGANVLTF. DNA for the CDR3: TGTGCCAGCAGCTTAGGAGGGTCCTCTGGGGCCAACGTCCTGACTTTC. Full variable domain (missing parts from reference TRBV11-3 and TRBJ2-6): EAGVVQSPRYKIIEKKQPVAFWCNPISGHNTLYWYLQNLGQGPELLIRYENEEAVDDSQLPKDRFSAERLKGVDSTLKIQPAELGDSAVYLCASSLGGSSGANVLTFGAGSRLTVL.

CDR3 coding DNA: TGTGCCAGCTCCGGGACAGGGGGAGAGACCCAGTACTTC. Translated, it gives CASSGTGGETQYF. This chain uses TRBV18 with TRBJ2-5; 11 positions agree with TRBD1. The CDR3 has 13 residues. Germline-derived CDR1 and CDR2 are KGHSH and LQKENI. V was pared by 6 bases and J by 4 bases, with 1 base of the junction left unmatched. The full variable domain, its missing parts supplied by reference TRBV18 and TRBJ2-5, is NAGVMQNPRHLVRRRGQEARLRCSPMKGHSHVYWYRQLPEEGLKFMVYLQKENIIDESGMPKERFSAEFPKEGPSILRIQQVVRGDSAAYFCASSGTGGETQYFGPGTRLLVL.

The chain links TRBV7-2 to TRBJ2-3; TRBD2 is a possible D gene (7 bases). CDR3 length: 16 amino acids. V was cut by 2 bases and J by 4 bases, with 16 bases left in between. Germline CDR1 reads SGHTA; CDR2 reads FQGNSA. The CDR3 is CASSLTLRGRADTQYF. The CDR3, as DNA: TGTGCCAGCAGCTTAACGTTGCGGGGGCGGGCAGATACGCAGTATTTT.

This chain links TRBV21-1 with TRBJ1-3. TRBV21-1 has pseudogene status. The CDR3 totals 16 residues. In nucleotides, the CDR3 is TGTGCCAGCAGCAAAGCGAGCACCCGCTCTGGAAACACCATATATTTT. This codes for CASSKASTRSGNTIYF.

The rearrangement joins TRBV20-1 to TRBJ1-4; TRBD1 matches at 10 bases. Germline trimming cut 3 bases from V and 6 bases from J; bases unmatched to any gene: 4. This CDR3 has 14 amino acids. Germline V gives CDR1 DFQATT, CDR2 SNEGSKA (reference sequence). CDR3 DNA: TGCAGTGCTAGTGGCGGGACAGGGGATGAAAAACTGTTTTTT. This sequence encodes CSASGGTGDEKLFF.